This passage covers 32 T cell receptor beta chains from one sample sequenced in a study of beta chain features in type 1 diabetes. Expressed TCRB transcripts were sequenced because the isolated RNA had all been reverse transcribed beforehand. Here immunoSEQ multiplex PCR was the method, and the copy in TCRdb shows in-frame clones only, minus some. The sample consists of over 150,000 clones, less than 9.5% of them appearing once. The sample was central memory CD4+ T cells from blood. The receptor source for this set is a man between 18 and 29 years old in good health.

This clone has more than one count but fewer than ten. This chain joins TRBV28 and TRBJ2-1, with 9 bases matching TRBD1. CDR3 size: 15 residues. Per the germline V gene, CDR1 is MDHEN and CDR2 is SYDVKM. V lost 7 bases and J lost 7; bases outside the gene matches: 11. The CDR3 loop reads CASNPPGQGKNEQFF. Here the CDR3 DNA reads TGTGCCAGCAATCCTCCGGGACAGGGTAAAAATGAGCAGTTCTTC.

This clone showed up many times. This sample also contains other DNA sequences that code for the same CDR3. This chain connects TRBV7-9 to TRBJ1-1; 7 bases are shared with TRBD1. This CDR3 region has 14 residues. Germline CDR1 SEHNR, CDR2 FQNEAQ (reference sequence). V was pared by 5 bases and J by 0 bases, with 3 bases of the junction left unmatched. The CDR3 loop reads CASSLQGVNTEAFF. CDR3 coding DNA: TGTGCCAGCAGCCTCCAGGGGGTGAACACTGAAGCTTTCTTT. The full variable domain, completed using reference TRBV7-9 and TRBJ1-1, is DTGVSQNPRHKITKRGQNVTFRCDPISEHNRLYWYRQTLGQGPEFLTYFQNEAQLEKSRLLSDRFSAERPKGSFSTLEIQRTEQGDSAMYLCASSLQGVNTEAFFGQGTRLTVV.

This clone was seen repeatedly, ten times or more. This chain uses TRBV7-2 with TRBJ2-3, with D perhaps TRBD2 (5 bases). The CDR3 totals 13 residues. Germline CDR1 is SGHTA and CDR2 is FQGNSA. Trimming pared 7 bases from V and 3 bases from J, leaving 11 bases between. CDR3 protein: CASTTGLTDTQYF. For the CDR3, the DNA is TGTGCCAGCACGACGGGATTGACAGATACGCAGTATTTT.

This clone was observed a handful of times. V usage is TRBV14 and J usage is TRBJ2-2; TRBD1 aligns across 8 bases. From germline, CDR1 is SGHDN and CDR2 FVKESK. V lost 10 bases, J lost 2 bases, and 9 bases stayed unmatched. This CDR3 has 15 residues. The CDR3 sequence: CATVPTGANTGELFF. In nucleotides, the CDR3 is TGTGCCACCGTCCCGACAGGGGCCAACACCGGGGAGCTGTTTTTT.

CDR3 DNA sequence: TGTGCCAGCAGCGATCAGGGAGGGCATCAGCCCCAGCATTTT. As protein: CASSDQGGHQPQHF. V and J are TRBV6-1 and TRBJ1-5, with D possibly TRBD1 on 5 matching bases. The V gene lost 6 bases and the J gene lost 5 bases, with 14 bases spanning the gap. Germline values: CDR1 MNHNS, CDR2 SASEGT. This CDR3 has 14 amino acids.

This sequence joins TRBV4-3 and TRBJ1-1; D gene ambiguous. The germline V and J ends were trimmed by 1 base and 0 bases, with 12 bases remaining between them. CDR1 is LGHNA and CDR2 is YSLEER in the germline V gene. This CDR3 comprises 16 residues. The CDR3 reads CASSQGPGGMNTEAFF. In DNA, the CDR3 is TGCGCCAGCAGCCAAGGGCCAGGCGGGATGAACACTGAAGCTTTCTTT.

There are many counts of this clone. The chain employs TRBV9 and TRBJ2-1, with a tentative D call TRBD2 (6 bases). The CDR3 runs to 15 residues. The germline V gene encodes CDR1 SGDLS and CDR2 YYNGEE. The germline V and J ends were trimmed by 4 bases and 12 bases, with 23 bases remaining between them. CDR3 region: CASSRPLNGRTVQFF. CDR3 nucleotides: TGTGCCAGCAGCCGTCCCCTTAACGGGAGAACGGTGCAGTTCTTC.

The V and J genes are TRBV28 and TRBJ2-2; 8 bases are shared with TRBD1. This CDR3 has 15 residues. Trimming took 5 bases from V and 4 from J; bases not matched to a gene: 6. The germline V gene has CDR1 MDHEN and CDR2 SYDVKM. As DNA, the CDR3 is TGTGCCAGCAGTCCAGGGGGCTCGGGCACCGGGGAGCTGTTTTTT. It is translated as CASSPGGSGTGELFF.

The CDR3 coding sequence is TGTGCCAGCAGTCCCCTCGGGGAGAATGAGCAGTTCTTC. Translated, it gives CASSPLGENEQFF. The chain uses TRBV6-6 and TRBJ2-1; TRBD2 might be the D (5 bases). V was shortened by 5 bases and J by 7 bases, with 12 bases between the two germline ends. The CDR3 loop spans 13 amino acids. Germline V gene sequence: CDR1 MNHNY, CDR2 SVGAGI (reference sequence).

This clone was seen a few times. The V gene is TRBV2, the J gene TRBJ2-7; TRBD2 matches 8 bases. Germline V gene lookup returns CDR1 SNHLY and CDR2 FYNNEI. This CDR3 contains 16 residues. Trimming at V came to 3 bases and at J to 6 bases, leaving 13 bases not matched to a gene. The CDR3 spells CASSDRTGGPRPEQYF. The CDR3 bases are TGTGCCAGCAGTGATAGAACGGGAGGGCCGAGACCCGAGCAGTACTTC.

The chain uses TRBV5-6 and TRBJ2-5; the match to TRBD2 covers 7 bases. Losses at the gene ends were 6 bases for V and 3 bases for J; bases not matched to a gene: 8. This CDR3 has 14 residues. Germline CDR1 SGHDT, CDR2 YYEEEE. CDR3 loop: CASTIRTSKETQYF. The CDR3 DNA follows: TGTGCCAGCACCATACGGACTAGTAAAGAGACCCAGTACTTC.

In this sample, this clone turned up a few times. The chain links TRBV4-2 to TRBJ2-2, with no clear D. Germline V gives CDR1 LGHNA, CDR2 YNFKEQ. The ends were cut back, 4 bases at V and 3 bases at J, with 9 bases in the middle. The CDR3 length is 14 residues. CDR3 nucleotide sequence: TGTGCCAGCAGCCCCTATACGTACACCGGGGAGCTGTTTTTT. This translates into CASSPYTYTGELFF.

Ten or more counts support this clone. The chain combines TRBV7-3 with TRBJ2-5; D perhaps matches TRBD2 (6 bases). The length of the CDR3 is 17 residues. Per germline, CDR1 SGHTA and CDR2 FQGTGA. The V and J ends lost 4 bases and 2 bases respectively, with 20 bases between them. CDR3 sequence (DNA): TGTGCCAGCAGCTCAGGGACTTCCTGGGGCGATCAAGAGACCCAGTACTTC. Translated: CASSSGTSWGDQETQYF.

This clone has just a few counts. The V and J genes are TRBV28 and TRBJ2-5; 15 positions match TRBD2. The CDR3 extends over 17 amino acids. The germline gives CDR1 MDHEN, CDR2 SYDVKM. Trimming took 6 bases from V and 3 from J; bases not matched to a gene: 8. In DNA form, the CDR3 reads TGTGCCAGCAGCCTCGCGGGACTAGCGGGGGGCAAAGAGACCCAGTACTTC. Protein product: CASSLAGLAGGKETQYF.

This clone has just a few counts. This chain uses TRBV6-5 with TRBJ2-7; a weak D match, TRBD1 (6 bases). The CDR3 is 13 residues long. The V gene's germline CDR1 is MNHEY and CDR2 SVGAGI. The germline V and J ends were trimmed by 5 bases and 1 base, with 9 bases remaining between them. CDR3 loop: CASSRQVSYEQYF. Here the CDR3 DNA reads TGTGCCAGCAGTCGACAGGTATCCTACGAGCAGTACTTC.

The genes are TRBV5-8 and TRBJ2-3; the D gene is possibly TRBD1 (8 bases). CDR1 and CDR2 from the germline V gene are SGHTS and YDEGEE. The V and J ends lost 7 bases and 3 bases respectively, with 21 bases between them. There are 16 residues in the CDR3. The chain's CDR3 is CASGQSTGGGTDTQYF. The CDR3 bases are TGTGCCAGCGGACAATCTACAGGGGGAGGGACAGATACGCAGTATTTT.

This chain connects TRBV10-3 to TRBJ2-5, with TRBD2 matching over 11 bases. CDR1 is ENHRY and CDR2 is SYGVKD in the germline V gene. Trimming cost V 4 bases and J 4 bases; bases outside gene matches: 2. The CDR3 sequence is 14 residues long. The CDR3 DNA sequence: TGTGCCATCAGTGTAACTAGCGGGAGAGAGACCCAGTACTTC. Translated, it gives CAISVTSGRETQYF.

The rearrangement links TRBV5-6 to TRBJ2-2; TRBD2 matches 11 bases. V lost 4 bases and J lost 5; bases outside the gene matches: 7. Germline values: CDR1 SGHDT, CDR2 YYEEEE. The CDR3 is 16 residues long. The CDR3 DNA reads as TGTGCCAGCAGCATTACTAGCGGGAGACGGACCGGGGAGCTGTTTTTT. It translates to CASSITSGRRTGELFF.

This chain connects TRBV6-5 to TRBJ2-1; D is perhaps TRBD2 (5 bases). Germline V gene lookup returns CDR1 MNHEY and CDR2 SVGAGI. The CDR3 runs 16 residues. Deletions cut 0 bases from V and 10 bases from J, with 19 bases between. The chain's CDR3 is CASSYSMDSPGGEQFF. CDR3 DNA sequence: TGTGCCAGCAGTTACTCGATGGATTCGCCAGGAGGCGAGCAGTTCTTC.

The CDR3 DNA reads as TGTGCCAGCAGCTTAGTAGCGGGAGGGCCGGATACGCAGTATTTT. Protein product: CASSLVAGGPDTQYF. This rearrangement joins TRBV7-2 to TRBJ2-3; TRBD2 aligns across 11 bases. Unmatched junction bases numbered 3, after V lost 1 base and J lost 6 bases. The CDR3 is 15 residues long. Germline V gene data show CDR1 as SGHTA and CDR2 as FQGNSA.

This clone came up a few times. V gene TRBV28 combines with J gene TRBJ1-2, with D hard to call. CDR3 length equals 14 residues. From germline, CDR1 is MDHEN and CDR2 SYDVKM. V lost 6 bases to trimming and J lost 4 bases, with 15 bases between them. The CDR3 DNA sequence: TGTGCCAGCAGCTTGGAACAGCTATTCTATGGCTACACCTTC. The encoded protein is CASSLEQLFYGYTF.

The J gene is TRBJ2-5, the V gene TRBV11-2; 14 positions agree with TRBD2. This CDR3 comprises 18 residues. In germline, CDR1 is SGHAT, CDR2 FQNNGV. V dropped 5 bases and J dropped 2; count of bases not matched to a gene: 10. The CDR3 DNA reads TGTGCCAGCAGCAGAGCGGGACTAGCGGGGGTCTTACAAGAGACCCAGTACTTC. Residues: CASSRAGLAGVLQETQYF.

This clone was counted between two and nine times. The chain joins TRBV28 to TRBJ2-5, with 10 nucleotides matching TRBD2. Germline values: CDR1 MDHEN, CDR2 SYDVKM. The CDR3 is 15 residues long. V was pared by 2 bases and J by 4 bases, with 4 bases of the junction left unmatched. For the CDR3, the DNA is TGTGCCAGCAGTTTAAGAGCGGGAGGGCGAGAGACCCAGTACTTC. It is translated as CASSLRAGGRETQYF.

The chain has TRBV21-1 and TRBJ1-5. TRBV21-1 is a documented pseudogene. The CDR3 has 16 amino acids. The DNA for the CDR3 is TGTGCCAGCAGCAAAGAGGGAGGGGAGTGCAATCAGCCCCAGCATTTT. Translating it yields CASSKEGGECNQPQHF.

The chain combines TRBV5-6 with TRBJ2-4; the match to TRBD2 covers 7 bases. From germline, CDR1 is SGHDT and CDR2 YYEEEE. The CDR3 is 15 residues long. V lost 0 bases to trimming and J lost 3 bases; unmatched junction nucleotides: 3. CDR3 in amino acids: CASSLGGRGKNIQYF. In nucleotides, the CDR3 is TGTGCCAGCAGCTTGGGTGGGAGGGGCAAAAACATTCAGTACTTC.

This chain uses TRBV7-3 with TRBJ2-7, with 9 bases identical to TRBD1. V was pared by 1 base and J by 2 bases, with 3 bases of the junction left unmatched. The CDR3 is made up of 15 amino acids. Germline loops: CDR1 SGHTA, CDR2 FQGTGA. In nucleotides, the CDR3 is TGTGCCAGCAGCTTAATGGGGGACAGGGCCTACGAGCAGTACTTC. Its protein product is CASSLMGDRAYEQYF. Full variable domain (missing parts from reference TRBV7-3 and TRBJ2-7): GAGVSQTPSNKVTEKGKYVELRCDPISGHTALYWYRQSLGQGPEFLIYFQGTGAADDSGLPNDRFFAVRPEGSVSTLKIQRTERGDSAVYLCASSLMGDRAYEQYFGPGTRLTVT.

This chain uses TRBV2 with TRBJ2-5; 11 bases map to TRBD2. This CDR3 contains 15 residues. Trimming cost V 10 bases and J 7 bases; bases outside gene matches: 14. Germline V CDR1 and CDR2: SNHLY, FYNNEI. The CDR3 nucleotides read TGTGCCACCCATGGTCTAGCGGGAGGCTCTGGGACCCAGTACTTC. This encodes CATHGLAGGSGTQYF.

This clone was counted a few times. The chain links TRBV9 to TRBJ2-5; TRBD2 matches at 8 bases. Germline loops: CDR1 SGDLS, CDR2 YYNGEE. This CDR3 is 16 amino acids long. Trimming removed 0 bases from V and 0 bases from J; junction bases left unmatched: 4. The CDR3 sequence is CASSVDLAGYQETQYF. The CDR3 DNA is TGTGCCAGCAGCGTAGACCTAGCGGGCTACCAAGAGACCCAGTACTTC.

The chain has TRBV2 and TRBJ1-2; D unresolved. The V end was cut by 6 bases, the J end by 6 bases, with 5 bases between. Germline loops: CDR1 SNHLY, CDR2 FYNNEI. The CDR3 contains 10 residues. CDR3 in amino acids: CASRLHGYTF. DNA for the CDR3: TGTGCCAGCAGACTTCATGGCTACACCTTC. The full variable domain, completed using reference TRBV2 and TRBJ1-2, is EPEVTQTPSHQVTQMGQEVILRCVPISNHLYFYWYRQILGQKVEFLVSFYNNEISEKSEIFDDQFSVERPDGSNFTLKIRSTKLEDSAMYFCASRLHGYTFGSGTRLTVV.

This clone turned up a few times. The chain combines TRBV30 with TRBJ1-4; TRBD1 is a possible D gene (6 bases). This CDR3 has 14 residues. The germline V gene encodes CDR1 GTSNPN and CDR2 SVGIG (reference sequence). Trimming took 3 bases from V and 4 from J, leaving 12 bases between them. The CDR3, as DNA: TGTGCCTGGAGCGTCGGGGGGCTTAATGAAAAACTGTTTTTT. Protein product: CAWSVGGLNEKLFF.

The CDR3 DNA is TGTGCCAGCAGCGCAGGCGGGGGCCCTTACAATGAGCAGTTCTTC. It is translated as CASSAGGGPYNEQFF. The chain has TRBV9 and TRBJ2-1, with D possibly being TRBD2 (7 bases). The CDR3 consists of 15 residues. V lost 3 bases to trimming and J lost 4 bases, with 14 bases between them. Germline assignment: CDR1 SGDLS and CDR2 YYNGEE.

This chain connects TRBV10-3 to TRBJ2-7, with a weak D call TRBD2 (5 bases). The ends were cut back, 7 bases at V and 5 bases at J, with 15 bases in the middle. Germline CDR1 is ENHRY and CDR2 is SYGVKD. The CDR3 loop spans 13 amino acids. CDR3 amino acids: CAITRDLLDEQYF. The CDR3 DNA reads TGTGCCATCACCCGGGATCTCCTGGACGAGCAGTACTTC.